This T cell receptor beta chain was sequenced during a study of cytomegalovirus exposure and HLA in healthy donors (TCRdb year 2017). With regard to the full study: According to an earlier analysis of a few hundred of the donors, roughly 180 million T cells yielded roughly 100 million unique TCR beta sequences and 276 Gb of sequence data. A later analysis re-analyzed previously published TCR beta repertoires from several hundred donors and added high-resolution HLA genotyping to study TCR occurrence patterns. In an earlier analysis of several hundred of the donors, high-throughput TCR beta sequencing was used to judge whether each TCR beta V gene segment behaved as functional or pseudogenic. Rather than drawing on any new phenotypic data, the later analysis identified candidate immune exposures from TCR beta sequences and the way those sequences occurred across donors. Every repertoire in the discovery cohort had been generated on one and the same sequencing platform. Class I and class II HLA loci were covered by the typing at four-digit resolution. Alongside the repertoire data, information on donor age, sex, ethnicity and CMV serostatus was compiled. A few DR-DQ haplotypes were treated as single units for association and clustering because of strong linkage in the cohort. Of the roughly 400 genotyped donors, less than 90% were placed in the genetic ancestry cluster associated with self-reported Caucasian donors. The study used immunosequencing to profile the T cell repertoires of 666 subjects and linked those repertoires to cytomegalovirus serostatus. The aim of the study was to test whether cataloging public T cell receptors could identify signatures of past pathogen exposure. Typing coverage varied by locus: roughly 620-640 donors for A, B, C, DRB1 and DQB1; more than 500 for DQA1; about 600 for DPA1; more than 450 for DPB1. Approximately 330 gigabases of sequencing data and about 92 million unique TCR sequences made up an early release that covered about 640 HLA-typed donors. In a later genetic analysis, genome-wide SNP genotypes for 398 of the 666 donors were used, and that subset was treated as a discovery cohort. Among 300 to 500 genotyped donors of the cohort, an average of approximately 220,000 unique TCR beta nucleotide sequences was sequenced per donor, of which roughly 17% were non-productive. High-throughput TCR immunosequencing, statistical association of individual TCRs with disease status, and machine learning were combined to predict cytomegalovirus infection status. A separate validation cohort of more than 100 different subjects was used in addition to the 666-subject first cohort.

Cut back by 5 bases and 2 bases, the V and J ends lie 13 bases apart. The CDR3 goes from the cysteine to the phenylalanine over 15 residues. Only the CDR3 portion is preserved as DNA: 45 bases, with reading frame beginning at the first base. Sequences SGHVS (CDR1) and FNYEAQ (CDR2) are obtained from the germline V gene. The cohort consisted of 666 healthy bone marrow donors. At the time of sampling, every cohort member was nominally healthy, though immune exposures that went unrecorded were likely present. The donor was CMV seronegative and was included in the group of several hundred seronegative cohort members. Each donor provided a peripheral blood sample, and peripheral blood mononuclear cells were used for TCR beta sequencing. The Qiagen DNeasy Blood Extraction Kit was used to extract genomic DNA from the blood cell samples. Regarding this clone: The antigen this receptor binds is unknown. Within one base of it there is no much larger clone, and no base qualities were kept.

Study-wide findings and limitations: The classifier was reported to diagnose cytomegalovirus status with high specificity and sensitivity in both the original and validation cohorts. Correlated functional status among segregating V segments might reflect linkage disequilibrium, but an unknown experimental factor could not be ruled out. Compared with equally common non-associated chains, HLA-associated TCR beta chains in a later analysis were more clonally expanded and had lower generation probabilities. HLA typing was unavailable for some donors at each locus, so association tests used only the typed subset. V-gene and J-gene trimming of TCR beta chains was associated with a missense DCLRE1C variant in a later genetic analysis, and the association was replicated in an independent cohort. The study listed approximately 150 TCR beta chains as associated with cytomegalovirus. When HLA alleles, especially DR and DQ, strongly co-occurred, attributing TCR associations to individual alleles was difficult. According to a later analysis, TCR association rates differed among HLA loci, with DRB1 alleles showing the most associated TCRs and HLA-C alleles showing the fewest. Most CMV-associated TCR beta chains appeared to be HLA-restricted in a later analysis, and the HLA associations seemed to be driven largely by CMV exposure. Most TCR sequences were seen in very few donors, while some public TCRs were found in many individuals. Some IMGT-functional V segments, including TRBV6-2 and TRBV6-3, could not be told apart with the 87-base-pair reads, so those segments were excluded. A cluster of highly shared sequence variants was judged likely to represent a technical artifact of the sequencing pipeline. A further reported finding was that TCR beta sequences accurately predicted the HLA-A and HLA-B alleles for most subjects in the first cohort. The earlier analysis of almost 600 of the donors excluded roughly 17 rarely observed V segments, including chromosome 9 orphons, because counts were too low. Presence/absence analyses assumed roughly uniform sequencing depth across donors, an assumption that may not hold. The authors suggested that the approach could potentially be generalized to other disease states and immunological phenotypes. The cohort was sequenced for TCR beta chains only, and without alpha or paired-chain data the features that could be detected were limited. Broadly in line with IMGT annotations, most TCR beta V segments showed up in productive rearrangements about 87% or about 30% of the time in an earlier analysis of 450 to 750 of the donors. In a later analysis, more than 15,000 TCR beta sequences were associated with specific HLA alleles at a false discovery rate of 0.05. Compared with the 666-donor mean, donors in an Asian-associated ancestry cluster had fewer N-insertions in productive TCRs, according to a later genetic analysis. Immune exposure information for the cohort was limited to CMV serostatus. In vitro tests confirmed that a few of the cytomegalovirus-associated TCR beta chains recognize cytomegalovirus antigens. A later analysis reported that several top co-occurrence clusters appeared linked to parvovirus B19, influenza, CMV and Epstein-Barr virus.

Library method: the immunoSEQ multiplex PCR assay. The multiplex PCR relied on a mix of 60 forward primers for TCR Vbeta segments and 13 reverse primers for TCR Jbeta segments. The CDR3 region of rearranged TCR beta genes was amplified from genomic DNA by a multiplex PCR assay. The amplified TCR beta libraries were sequenced on the Illumina HiSeq System as 87-base-pair reads. Regarding the original processing steps: A later analysis counted approximately 74 million unique TCR beta chains across the 650 to 700 repertoires, and roughly 9.9 million of these chains were shared by at least two donors. Raw reads were error-corrected and collapsed into unique sequences by a nearest-neighbor algorithm in which closely related sequences were merged to remove PCR and sequencing errors. To assign V, D and J gene segments, CDR3 sequences were aligned to IMGT reference sequences. Each retained sequence needed at least a six-nucleotide match to both a V gene segment and a J gene segment. Rearrangements were classified as productive when the CDR3 lacked stop codons and remained in frame with V and J, and all other rearrangements were classified as non-productive. Following IMGT convention, CDR3 was defined as the stretch from the second conserved V-encoded cysteine up to the conserved J-encoded phenylalanine. Sequences without an unambiguous match to a single V gene segment were excluded from the earlier analysis of about 640 of the donors. In an earlier analysis of 587 of the donors, V segments were called functional above 56.7% productive rearrangements and were called segregating when the between-donor standard deviation exceeded 5%. To diagnose cytomegalovirus status from the catalog of TCR beta chain sequences, a statistical classification framework was built. V and J gene assignment, in a later analysis, came from comparing TCR nucleotide sequences with IMGT/GENE-DB human TR gene sequences. The TCRdist pipeline was used in a later analysis to assign CDR3 sequences and most-parsimonious VDJ recombination scenarios. In a later analysis, every TCR beta chain was defined by the combination of its CDR3 amino acid sequence and its V-gene family, and reads without a unique V-gene family were dropped. To address suspected cross-contamination and a sequencing artifact, a later analysis removed some 620 highly shared, low-generation-probability nucleotide sequences. In a later analysis, a clonal expansion index for each public chain was calculated from normalized within-repertoire ranks of inferred template counts. A later analysis computed generation probabilities with a VDJ recombination model fitted to out-of-frame rearrangements, and checked the results against IGoR. Hypergeometric tests were used in a later analysis to score TCR-TCR, TCR-HLA and TCR-CMV co-occurrence, with a repertoire-size bias correction applied to the TCR pairs. False discovery rates were estimated in a later analysis by permuting HLA or CMV assignments 20 times. A later analysis grouped co-occurring TCRs with DBSCAN, adding TCRdist sequence similarity when clustering within HLA-allele-positive subsets. Repertoires with fewer than 30,000 or more than 120,000 public chains were left out of co-occurrence clustering, as were a handful of repertoires with anomalous nucleotide sharing. This is the immuneACCESS table as TCRdb keeps it, with only in-frame sequences that have V and J called. A part of the clones is gone; compared with another copy, unresolved V genes explain less than half, and the rest is unexplained. That table gives V, J and clone size, and the DNA gave D and trimming. Across this sample there are about 110,000 clones, with around 80% seen only once. Together, the top ten hold about 3.1% of the sample.

The TCR comes from a woman in her forties in good health and CMV-seronegative. In this chain, TRBV7-6 is recombined with TRBJ1-3, and the D gene may be TRBD1, 5 bases matching. Sequenced sample: PBMCs. The CDR3 corresponds to CASSEQVPPGNTIYF. The sequenced DNA is TGTGCCAGCAGCGAACAGGTTCCCCCTGGAAACACCATATATTTT.